The 9 T cell receptor beta chains below were found in one sample sequenced in a study of T cell responses to AZD1222 COVID-19 vaccine. Clones were read by immunoSEQ multiplex PCR, and TCRdb kept only the in-frame ones, dropping some. The sample has approximately 130,000 clones; over 75% are singletons. The input for sequencing was peripheral blood, taken 28 days after the second AZD1222 dose. Receptor source: an adult who received the AZD1222 COVID-19 vaccine.

The chain couples TRBV12-3 or TRBV12-4 to TRBJ2-3; 9 bases fit TRBD1. V shed 9 bases and J 6 bases; nucleotides not matched to a gene: 7. The CDR3 consists of 13 residues. As DNA, the CDR3 is TGTGCCAGTAAACAGGGGGCAGTTGATACGCAGTATTTT. It translates to CASKQGAVDTQYF.

For the CDR3, the DNA is TGTGCCAGCAGCTTAGTTGGGGAGACCCAGTACTTC. This codes for CASSLVGETQYF. V is TRBV7-9 and J is TRBJ2-5; no clear D. The CDR3 loop spans 12 amino acids. Trimming took 1 base from V and 5 from J, leaving 5 bases between them. Germline CDR1 reads SEHNR; CDR2 reads FQNEAQ (reference sequence).

This clone was counted a few times. The gene calls are TRBV2 and TRBJ1-6, with 8 bases matching TRBD1. CDR1 is SNHLY, CDR2 FYNNEI, per germline. The CDR3 has 16 residues. V lost 4 bases and J lost 4; bases outside the gene matches: 6. The CDR3: CASSGRQGIYNSPLHF. The CDR3 region has the DNA TGTGCCAGCAGTGGCCGACAGGGGATTTATAATTCACCCCTCCACTTT.

This clone was observed a handful of times. The chain carries TRBV5-1 and TRBJ2-1, with 16 bases aligning to TRBD2. The V gene end was trimmed by 3 bases and the J gene end by 10 bases; junction bases not matched to a gene: 4. Germline V gene sequence: CDR1 SGHRS, CDR2 YFSETQ. The CDR3 is 15 residues long. The CDR3 sequence is CASSSPGLAGGEQFF. CDR3 sequence (DNA): TGCGCCAGCAGCTCTCCGGGACTAGCGGGAGGGGAGCAGTTCTTC.

V is TRBV9 and J is TRBJ1-1; tentative D call: TRBD1 (5 bases). The CDR3 consists of 14 residues. V was pared by 4 bases and J by 2 bases, with 12 bases between. The V gene's germline CDR1 is SGDLS and CDR2 YYNGEE. CDR3 sequence: CASSLIRDNTEAFF. CDR3 nucleotides: TGTGCCAGCAGCCTCATCAGGGATAACACTGAAGCTTTCTTT.

The chain couples TRBV27 to TRBJ2-5; D is unclear. The CDR3 is 13 residues long. The V and J ends lost 7 bases and 9 bases respectively, with 18 bases between them. Germline V gives CDR1 MNHEY, CDR2 SMNVEV (reference sequence). This CDR3 is CASTDDRSGPQYF. In nucleotides, the CDR3 is TGTGCCAGCACAGATGACCGGTCGGGTCCCCAGTACTTC.

On this clone: In the same sample, other DNA sequences code for this CDR3. The chain links TRBV7-9 to TRBJ1-1; D remains unclear. Deletions cut 0 bases from V and 1 base from J, with 9 bases between. Per germline, CDR1 SEHNR and CDR2 FQNEAQ (reference sequence). The CDR3 sequence is 15 residues long. The CDR3: CASSLALAGNTEAFF. CDR3 in DNA: TGTGCCAGCAGCTTAGCGCTCGCGGGGAACACTGAAGCTTTCTTT.

The rearrangement links TRBV3-1 (or the pseudogene TRBV3-2) to TRBJ1-1, with D unresolved. CDR1 is LGHDT and CDR2 is YNNKEL in the germline V gene (reference sequence). The V end was cut by 3 bases, the J end by 4 bases, with 9 bases between. The length of the CDR3 is 13 residues. The CDR3 DNA reads as TGTGCCAGCAGCCAGACCTTGGGCACTGAAGCTTTCTTT. Residues: CASSQTLGTEAFF.

This clone was seen only once. The rearrangement joins TRBV28 to TRBJ1-1, with a tentative D call TRBD1 (6 bases). Trimming cost V 2 bases and J 10 bases, with 11 bases left between them. Germline lookup yields CDR1 MDHEN and CDR2 SYDVKM. The CDR3 has 12 residues. CDR3 amino acids: CASSLTGIGAFF. In nucleotides, the CDR3 is TGTGCCAGCAGTTTAACAGGGATTGGAGCTTTCTTT. Looking up the rest from reference TRBV28 and TRBJ1-1 gives the full variable domain: DVKVTQSSRYLVKRTGEKVFLECVQDMDHENMFWYRQDPGLGLRLIYFSYDVKMKEKGDIPEGYSVSREKKERFSLILESASTNQTSMYLCASSLTGIGAFFGQGTRLTVV.